Shown below are 18 T cell receptor beta chains from a single sample sequenced in a study of blood T cells in healthy people across ages. Sample-barcoded 5' priming and a J-beta primer mix drove a second PCR of roughly 7 to 11 cycles. TCRdb passed the 5' RACE reads through MiXCR, listing each CDR3 protein once. This sample has 1,800,000 or so distinct CDR3 sequences, with more than 35% found just once. Specimen: blood. The receptors stem from a human donor in good health.

This chain joins TRBV4-1 and TRBJ1-4; maybe TRBD1 (6 bases). The CDR3 consists of 16 residues. CDR1 is MGHRA, CDR2 YSYEKL, per germline. Trimming removed 1 base from V and 8 bases from J, with 17 bases in between. The CDR3 here is CASSQVNQGLWEKLFF. The CDR3 DNA is TGCGCCAGCAGCCAAGTGAACCAGGGGTTATGGGAAAAACTGTTTTTT.

Comment on this clonotype: One end of the junction is discordant with germline, which a read error may explain. V and J are TRBV7-9 and TRBJ2-1; either TRBD1 or TRBD2 may fit D (5 bases each). The CDR3 loop spans 16 amino acids. Germline assignment: CDR1 SEHNR and CDR2 FQNEAQ (reference sequence). This CDR3 is CTSSLRGRDPYNEQFF. CDR3 coding DNA: TGTACCAGCAGCTTACGGGGCAGGGACCCTTACAATGAGCAGTTCTTC. Supplemented by reference TRBV7-9 and TRBJ2-1, the full variable domain reads DTGVSQNPRHKITKRGQNVTFRCDPISEHNRLYWYRQTLGQGPEFLTYFQNEAQLEKSRLLSDRFSAERPKGSFSTLEIQRTEQGDSAMYLCTSSLRGRDPYNEQFFGPGTRLTVL.

The rearrangement uses TRBV6-1 and TRBJ2-7, with D unresolved. The germline gives CDR1 MNHNS, CDR2 SASEGT. The length of the CDR3 is 17 residues. Trimming stripped 2 bases from V and 9 bases from J, with 26 bases between. DNA of the CDR3: TGTGCCAGCAGTGAATACTTACACCGTGGAGCCCAGTTCCCGCAGTACTTC. This codes for CASSEYLHRGAQFPQYF.

The chain links TRBV7-2 to TRBJ2-7, with D perhaps matching TRBD1 (5 bases). CDR1 SGHTA and CDR2 FQGNSA come from the germline V gene. The ends were cut back, 0 bases at V and 7 bases at J, with 16 bases in the middle. The CDR3 contains 15 residues. Here the CDR3 DNA reads TGTGCCAGCAGCTTAGCGGGGCAGCCTTGGGATGAGCAGTACTTC. Its translation is CASSLAGQPWDEQYF.

The genes are TRBV6-6 and TRBJ1-2, with 9 bases that match TRBD1. The CDR3 extends over 17 amino acids. V lost 6 bases to trimming and J lost 5 bases; unmatched junction nucleotides: 16. Germline V CDR1 and CDR2: MNHNY, SVGAGI (reference sequence). In nucleotides, the CDR3 is TGTGCCAGCAGCGGGACAGGGAAGCTTGTAATTTCTTATGGCTACACCTTC. This encodes CASSGTGKLVISYGYTF.

On this clonotype: Being one base from a much bigger clone, this may be a read error. The J gene is TRBJ2-5, the V gene TRBV28; 12 nucleotides agree with TRBD2. V shed 5 bases and J 4 bases; nucleotides not matched to a gene: 8. The V gene's germline CDR1 is MDHEN and CDR2 SYDVKM. The CDR3 covers 16 residues. The CDR3 loop is CASSVRLAGVGETQYF. Written as DNA, the CDR3 is TGTGCCAGCAGTGTCAGACTAGCGGGGGTTGGAGAGACCCAGTACTTC.

This clonotype has only a few counts. The V and J genes are TRBV29-1 and TRBJ2-5; no firm D call. The CDR3 runs to 14 residues. Trimming took off 2 bases at V and 5 bases at J, with 15 bases between the two ends. The germline CDR1 and CDR2 sequences are SQVTM and ANQGSEA. The CDR3 nucleotides read TGCAGCGTTGAATCAGCAGGAAGGTCGGAGACCCAGTACTTC. This sequence encodes CSVESAGRSETQYF.

J is TRBJ2-2 and V is TRBV12-3 or TRBV12-4, with TRBD2 as a possible D gene (5 bases). This CDR3 is 15 amino acids long. The V gene lost 3 bases and the J gene lost 0 bases, with 8 bases spanning the gap. Written as DNA, the CDR3 is TGTGCCAGCAGTTTGAGCGGTACGAACACCGGGGAGCTGTTTTTT. Protein product: CASSLSGTNTGELFF.

This clonotype was detected only once. This rearrangement joins TRBV3-1 to TRBJ1-2; D call uncertain. Trimming shortened V by 3 bases and J by 7 bases, and 12 bases separated the two germline ends. The CDR3 extends over 13 amino acids. Germline-derived CDR1 and CDR2 are LGHDT and YNNKEL (reference sequence). The CDR3 here is CASSHSGFGGYTF. The CDR3 DNA is TGTGCCAGCAGCCACTCAGGATTTGGTGGCTACACCTTC.

The CDR3 coding sequence is TGCGCCAGCAGCCAGAATGACTTTCCCGCGGGGGCTTTCTTT. It yields the protein CASSQNDFPAGAFF. This rearrangement joins TRBV4-1 to TRBJ1-1; D uncertain. The germline V and J ends were trimmed by 3 bases and 11 bases, with 19 bases remaining between them. The CDR3 is 14 amino acids. CDR1 and CDR2 from the germline V gene are MGHRA and YSYEKL.

V usage is TRBV6-6 and J usage is TRBJ1-2; unclear D gene. V lost 5 bases and J lost 4, with 17 bases in between. The CDR3 is 15 residues long. Germline lookup yields CDR1 MNHNY and CDR2 SVGAGI (reference sequence). The CDR3 DNA follows: TGTGCCAGCAGTAGATATGGGGATATGGGCTATGGCTACACCTTC. It yields the protein CASSRYGDMGYGYTF.

The chain has TRBV9 and TRBJ2-1; tentative D call: TRBD1 (6 bases). This CDR3 spans 15 amino acids. CDR1 is SGDLS and CDR2 is YYNGEE in the germline V gene. Trimming took off 6 bases at V and 7 bases at J, with 20 bases between the two ends. The DNA for the CDR3 is TGTGCCAGCAACGCCCAGGTGTCAGGGGCAAATGAGCAGTTCTTC. It encodes CASNAQVSGANEQFF.

This clonotype was found many times. The chain employs TRBV5-8 and TRBJ2-5; D not certain. The ends were cut back, 5 bases at V and 8 bases at J, with 7 bases in the middle. Germline CDR1 is SGHTS and CDR2 is YDEGEE. This CDR3 spans 10 amino acids. DNA of the CDR3: TGTGCCAGCAGGACCAATACCCAGTACTTC. Amino acids: CASRTNTQYF.

The chain joins TRBV27 to TRBJ1-6; no clear D gene. V lost 2 bases to trimming and J lost 9 bases, with 14 bases between them. The CDR3 sequence is 15 residues long. From germline, CDR1 is MNHEY and CDR2 SMNVEV (reference sequence). CDR3 in DNA: TGTGCCAGCAGTTTAGATTCCTCGCCGGGTTCACCCCTCCACTTT. The encoded protein is CASSLDSSPGSPLHF.

The chain uses TRBV10-3 and TRBJ1-5, with D possibly matching TRBD1 (5 bases). V was clipped by 4 bases and J by 1 base, with 11 bases between them. Germline-derived CDR1 and CDR2 are ENHRY and SYGVKD. This CDR3 region has 15 residues. The CDR3 nucleotides read TGTGCCATCAGTGGAGGAGGGGCAAGCAATCAGCCCCAGCATTTT. Translating gives CAISGGGASNQPQHF.

The V and J genes are TRBV5-1 and TRBJ2-1; TRBD1 matches 9 bases. The CDR3 has 16 amino acids. Trimming took 2 bases from V and 8 from J; bases not matched to a gene: 11. Germline CDR1 is SGHRS and CDR2 is YFSETQ. The CDR3 loop reads CASSFSSGTGMDEQFF. CDR3 DNA sequence: TGCGCCAGCAGCTTCTCATCGGGGACAGGGATGGATGAGCAGTTCTTC.

V usage is TRBV5-5 and J usage is TRBJ1-5; the D is unclear. This CDR3 has 15 amino acids. V was trimmed by 1 base and J by 0 bases, leaving 8 bases between them. Per germline, CDR1 SGHKS and CDR2 YYEKEE (reference sequence). CDR3 loop: CASSLYQYSNQPQHF. CDR3 sequence (DNA): TGTGCCAGCAGCTTGTATCAGTATAGCAATCAGCCCCAGCATTTT.

The genes are TRBV5-4 and TRBJ2-1; 9 bases agree with TRBD1. Germline V lookup: CDR1 SGHNT, CDR2 YYREEE (reference sequence). V was clipped by 2 bases and J by 7 bases; unmatched bases: 16. This CDR3 is 18 amino acids long. The CDR3 bases are TGTGCCAGCAGCTTTGGGTCGTGGGGGACAGGGTCGAAGAATGAGCAGTTCTTC. Its protein product is CASSFGSWGTGSKNEQFF.